Below, 15 T cell receptor beta chains from the same sample are listed, as sequenced in a study of PD-1 blockade in classical Hodgkin lymphoma. All patients experienced relapse after autologous stem cell transplantation, and brentuximab vedotin exposure was variable. By magnetic negative selection, CD8+ T cells were isolated from the thawed PBMCs. Data came from immunoSEQ multiplex PCR; TCRdb stores just in-frame clones and leaves some out. Among over 2,500 clones listed, 60% to 75% were seen once. The sample consisted of CD8+ T cells from blood, taken at baseline. These receptors were taken from a human donor with classical Hodgkin lymphoma.

By sample share, this clone is medium-sized. The J gene is TRBJ2-1, the V gene TRBV18, with TRBD1 identical over 8 bases. CDR1 is KGHSH and CDR2 is LQKENI in the germline V gene. The CDR3 loop spans 14 amino acids. Germline trimming cut 3 bases from V and 5 bases from J; bases unmatched to any gene: 3. The CDR3 sequence is CASSPGQGHNEQFF. DNA of the CDR3: TGTGCCAGCTCACCCGGACAGGGCCACAATGAGCAGTTCTTC.

J is TRBJ2-3 and V is TRBV7-9, with D unclear. This CDR3 comprises 13 residues. Deletions cut 5 bases from V and 6 bases from J, with 12 bases between. Germline CDR1 SEHNR, CDR2 FQNEAQ (reference sequence). The CDR3: CASSPEVWDTQYF. In nucleotides, the CDR3 is TGTGCCAGCAGCCCCGAGGTATGGGATACGCAGTATTTT.

This chain joins TRBV6-5 and TRBJ2-7, with 11 bases aligning to TRBD1. After removal of 0 bases from V and 6 bases from J, the junction contained 7 bases not matched to a gene. The germline V gene encodes CDR1 MNHEY and CDR2 SVGAGI. The CDR3 is made up of 16 amino acids. DNA for the CDR3: TGTGCCAGCAGTTACTCGACCTCTGGGACAGGGGGCGAGCAGTACTTC. It specifies CASSYSTSGTGGEQYF.

The chain joins TRBV5-1 to TRBJ1-6; D may be TRBD1 (5 bases). Deletions cut 3 bases from V and 10 bases from J, with 17 bases between. The CDR3 sequence is 15 residues long. CDR1 and CDR2 (germline): SGHRS, YFSETQ. The CDR3 is CASSWGGEGRSPLHF. The DNA of the CDR3 is TGCGCCAGCAGCTGGGGGGGTGAAGGACGGTCACCCCTCCACTTT. The full variable domain, rest sourced from reference TRBV5-1 and TRBJ1-6, is KAGVTQTPRYLIKTRGQQVTLSCSPISGHRSVSWYQQTPGQGLQFLFEYFSETQRNKGNFPGRFSGRQFSNSRSEMNVSTLELGDSALYLCASSWGGEGRSPLHFGNGTRLTVT.

The rearrangement uses TRBV14 and TRBJ1-2, with no clear D. The CDR3 loop spans 14 amino acids. Germline-derived CDR1 and CDR2 are SGHDN and FVKESK. Trimming pared 0 bases from V and 7 bases from J, leaving 12 bases between. CDR3 sequence reads: CASSQEVSWFGYTF. The DNA for the CDR3 is TGTGCCAGCAGCCAAGAAGTGTCATGGTTTGGCTACACCTTC.

V gene TRBV4-2 combines with J gene TRBJ2-7, with 12 bases identical to TRBD1. In germline, CDR1 is LGHNA, CDR2 YNFKEQ. The ends lost 1 base at V and 5 bases at J; junction bases unmatched: 3. This CDR3 is built from 15 residues. CDR3 region: CASSQAGTGGDEQYF. CDR3 DNA: TGTGCCAGCAGCCAAGCCGGGACAGGGGGCGACGAGCAGTACTTC.

V is TRBV23-1 and J is TRBJ2-1; TRBD1 aligns across 9 bases. TRBV23-1 is designated an ORF whose function remains uncertain. This CDR3 is 18 amino acids long. J lost 5 bases, V lost 3 bases, and 14 bases had no gene match. The CDR3: CASSHPFPRDRDHNEQFF. In DNA form, the CDR3 reads TGCGCCAGCAGTCATCCCTTCCCCCGGGACAGGGACCACAATGAGCAGTTCTTC.

The J gene is TRBJ2-7, the V gene TRBV2; TRBD1 is a possible D gene (6 bases). Germline CDR1 and CDR2: SNHLY and FYNNEI. The CDR3 runs to 13 residues. Trimming pared 9 bases from V and 0 bases from J, leaving 12 bases between. The CDR3, as DNA: TGTGCCAGGGGTACAGGGAGCTCCTACGAGCAGTACTTC. It translates to CARGTGSSYEQYF.

The table lists this clone with a count of one. J is TRBJ1-4 and V is TRBV18; 10 bases match TRBD1. V trimming: 1 base; J trimming: 1 base; junction bases outside the gene matches: 3. The CDR3 runs 17 residues. Germline V gene data show CDR1 as KGHSH and CDR2 as LQKENI. CDR3 DNA sequence: TGTGCCAGCTCACCACGGGACAGGGGAGGAACTAATGAAAAACTGTTTTTT. This codes for CASSPRDRGGTNEKLFF.

The genes are TRBV7-6 and TRBJ2-1, with TRBD2 identical over 11 bases. The V gene end was trimmed by 2 bases and the J gene end by 5 bases; junction bases not matched to a gene: 5. There are 16 residues in the CDR3. Germline CDR1 reads SGHVS; CDR2 reads FNYEAQ. CDR3 nucleotides: TGTGCCAGCAGCTTATTAATAGCGGGGGGGCACAATGAGCAGTTCTTC. Its translation is CASSLLIAGGHNEQFF.

V is TRBV7-9 and J is TRBJ2-5; TRBD1 matches at 7 bases. This CDR3 has 13 amino acids. The germline gives CDR1 SEHNR, CDR2 FQNEAQ (reference sequence). V lost 2 bases, J lost 5 bases, and 2 bases stayed unmatched. In DNA, the CDR3 is TGTGCCAGCAGCTTACTACAGGGGGAGACCCAGTACTTC. Protein: CASSLLQGETQYF.

V and J are TRBV12-5 and TRBJ1-1; D not resolved. Looked up from germline, CDR1 is LGHNT and CDR2 is FRNRAP. The V and J ends lost 3 bases and 0 bases respectively, with 14 bases between them. The CDR3 is 16 residues long. Written as DNA, the CDR3 is TGTGCTAGTGGTTTACCCCCCGTTTGGTTGAACACTGAAGCTTTCTTT. It specifies CASGLPPVWLNTEAFF.

The rearrangement uses TRBV27 and TRBJ1-1; D is uncertain. The CDR3 has 15 residues. Germline CDR1 is MNHEY and CDR2 is SMNVEV (reference sequence). V shed 0 bases and J shed 0 bases, with 8 bases lying between them. The CDR3, as DNA: TGTGCCAGCAGTTTATCGGCAGCGTTGAACACTGAAGCTTTCTTT. Translation gives CASSLSAALNTEAFF.

The V gene is TRBV28, the J gene TRBJ2-3; D ambiguous. Looked up from germline, CDR1 is MDHEN and CDR2 is SYDVKM. The CDR3 sequence is 17 residues long. Trimming stripped 2 bases from V and 1 base from J, with 16 bases between. CDR3 region: CASSLRADGPGTDTQYF. CDR3 DNA: TGTGCCAGCAGTTTACGAGCCGACGGCCCGGGCACAGATACGCAGTATTTT.

There are a few counts of this clone. The V call is TRBV11-3, the J call TRBJ2-3, with a possible D match to TRBD1 (5 bases). The CDR3 loop spans 15 amino acids. Trimming shortened V by 5 bases and J by 4 bases, and 16 bases separated the two germline ends. Germline V lookup: CDR1 SGHNT, CDR2 YENEEA. CDR3: CASSPRETSADTQYF. DNA for the CDR3: TGTGCCAGCAGCCCCAGGGAAACCTCCGCAGATACGCAGTATTTT.